The 9 T cell receptor beta chains below were found in one sample sequenced in a study of control samples from healthy donors and cancer patients. Assay used: immunoSEQ multiplex PCR; TCRdb lists only in-frame clones, some missing. The table shows roughly 170,000 clones, with roughly 94% occurring only once. Input material: blood. The receptors were sampled from a woman aged 18-29 years in good health.

This chain uses TRBV5-1 with TRBJ1-1; D gene uncertain. Germline V gene sequence: CDR1 SGHRS, CDR2 YFSETQ. The CDR3 extends over 14 amino acids. Trimming removed 2 bases at V and 0 bases at J, with 8 bases between. The CDR3 reads CASSLGLLNTEAFF. CDR3 in DNA: TGCGCCAGCAGCTTAGGCCTCCTGAACACTGAAGCTTTCTTT.

This clone was seen once. V gene TRBV5-6 combines with J gene TRBJ1-6; no clear D. This CDR3 has 15 residues. V dropped 1 base and J dropped 9 bases, with 14 bases sitting between them. Looked up from germline, CDR1 is SGHDT and CDR2 is YYEEEE. In DNA, the CDR3 is TGTGCCAGCAGCTTGTCCGACGGGCGGATTTCACCCCTCCACTTT. This gives the protein CASSLSDGRISPLHF. Full variable domain (rest looked up from reference TRBV5-6 and TRBJ1-6): DAGVTQSPTHLIKTRGQQVTLRCSPKSGHDTVSWYQQALGQGPQFIFQYYEEEERQRGNFPDRFSGHQFPNYSSELNVNALLLGDSALYLCASSLSDGRISPLHFGNGTRLTVT.

V and J are TRBV4-1 and TRBJ2-7, with no clear D. V was trimmed by 0 bases and J by 2 bases, leaving 11 bases between them. CDR1 MGHRA and CDR2 YSYEKL come from the germline V gene. The CDR3 covers 15 residues. This CDR3 reads CASSQDSPGTYEQYF. The CDR3 DNA reads as TGCGCCAGCAGCCAAGATTCGCCAGGAACCTACGAGCAGTACTTC.

The J gene is TRBJ1-4, the V gene TRBV11-2; TRBD1 agrees at 9 bases. The CDR3 length is 15 residues. The germline CDR1 and CDR2 sequences are SGHAT and FQNNGV. After removal of 4 bases from V and 7 bases from J, the junction contained 7 bases not matched to a gene. CDR3 sequence reads: CASSWDRVGGEKLFF. The CDR3 nucleotides are TGTGCCAGCAGCTGGGACAGGGTTGGCGGTGAAAAACTGTTTTTT.

The chain has TRBV4-2 and TRBJ1-2; perhaps TRBD1 as D (5 bases). This CDR3 is 15 amino acids long. Germline V gene lookup returns CDR1 LGHNA and CDR2 YNFKEQ. The V end was cut by 0 bases, the J end by 8 bases, with 16 bases between. Here the CDR3 reads CASSQEFRAGRGYTF. The DNA for the CDR3 is TGTGCCAGCAGCCAAGAATTCCGGGCAGGGCGGGGCTACACCTTC.

This sequence joins TRBV18 and TRBJ1-1; the D gene is possibly TRBD1 (6 bases). CDR3 length: 12 residues. V was clipped by 4 bases and J by 4 bases, with 7 bases between them. Germline V CDR1 and CDR2: KGHSH, LQKENI. CDR3 sequence reads: CASSQGGTEAFF. The CDR3 DNA reads TGTGCCAGCTCACAGGGGGGCACTGAAGCTTTCTTT.

This rearrangement joins TRBV25-1 to TRBJ1-6; TRBD1 agrees at 9 bases. J lost 7 bases, V lost 5 bases, and 6 bases had no gene match. This CDR3 has 15 amino acids. The V gene's germline CDR1 is MGHDK and CDR2 SYGVNS. The CDR3 reads CASSPGQGSNSPLHF. Here the CDR3 DNA reads TGTGCCAGCAGTCCGGGACAGGGATCCAATTCACCCCTCCACTTT.

The rearrangement uses TRBV7-2 and TRBJ2-3; TRBD2 matches at 7 bases. This CDR3 has 14 amino acids. CDR1 is SGHTA, CDR2 FQGNSA, per germline. With V trimmed by 2 bases and J by 6 bases, 5 bases remained unmatched. The CDR3 DNA follows: TGTGCCAGCAGCTTACTGGGGCGGGAGGATACGCAGTATTTT. Translated, it gives CASSLLGREDTQYF.

J is TRBJ1-1 and V is TRBV13; D might be TRBD1 (6 bases). The germline V gene has CDR1 PRHDT and CDR2 FYEKMQ (reference sequence). CDR3 length: 13 amino acids. The V and J ends lost 7 bases and 4 bases respectively, with 13 bases between them. The CDR3 loop reads CASTGARVTEAFF. The CDR3 DNA sequence: TGTGCCAGCACGGGGGCGCGGGTCACTGAAGCTTTCTTT.